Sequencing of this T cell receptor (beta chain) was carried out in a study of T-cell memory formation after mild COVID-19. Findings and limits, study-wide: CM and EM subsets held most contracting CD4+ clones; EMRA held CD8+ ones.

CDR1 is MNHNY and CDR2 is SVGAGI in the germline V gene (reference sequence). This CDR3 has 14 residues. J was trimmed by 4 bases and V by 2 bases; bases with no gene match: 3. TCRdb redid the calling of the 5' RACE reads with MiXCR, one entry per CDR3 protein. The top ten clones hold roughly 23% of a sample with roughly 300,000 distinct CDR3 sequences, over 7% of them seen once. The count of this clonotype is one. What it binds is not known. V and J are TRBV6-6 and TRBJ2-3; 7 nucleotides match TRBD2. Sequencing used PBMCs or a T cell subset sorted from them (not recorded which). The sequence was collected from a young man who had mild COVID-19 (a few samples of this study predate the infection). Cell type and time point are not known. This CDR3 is CASSYGEGSDTQYF. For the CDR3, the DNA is TGTGCCAGCAGTTACGGGGAGGGATCAGATACGCAGTATTTT.